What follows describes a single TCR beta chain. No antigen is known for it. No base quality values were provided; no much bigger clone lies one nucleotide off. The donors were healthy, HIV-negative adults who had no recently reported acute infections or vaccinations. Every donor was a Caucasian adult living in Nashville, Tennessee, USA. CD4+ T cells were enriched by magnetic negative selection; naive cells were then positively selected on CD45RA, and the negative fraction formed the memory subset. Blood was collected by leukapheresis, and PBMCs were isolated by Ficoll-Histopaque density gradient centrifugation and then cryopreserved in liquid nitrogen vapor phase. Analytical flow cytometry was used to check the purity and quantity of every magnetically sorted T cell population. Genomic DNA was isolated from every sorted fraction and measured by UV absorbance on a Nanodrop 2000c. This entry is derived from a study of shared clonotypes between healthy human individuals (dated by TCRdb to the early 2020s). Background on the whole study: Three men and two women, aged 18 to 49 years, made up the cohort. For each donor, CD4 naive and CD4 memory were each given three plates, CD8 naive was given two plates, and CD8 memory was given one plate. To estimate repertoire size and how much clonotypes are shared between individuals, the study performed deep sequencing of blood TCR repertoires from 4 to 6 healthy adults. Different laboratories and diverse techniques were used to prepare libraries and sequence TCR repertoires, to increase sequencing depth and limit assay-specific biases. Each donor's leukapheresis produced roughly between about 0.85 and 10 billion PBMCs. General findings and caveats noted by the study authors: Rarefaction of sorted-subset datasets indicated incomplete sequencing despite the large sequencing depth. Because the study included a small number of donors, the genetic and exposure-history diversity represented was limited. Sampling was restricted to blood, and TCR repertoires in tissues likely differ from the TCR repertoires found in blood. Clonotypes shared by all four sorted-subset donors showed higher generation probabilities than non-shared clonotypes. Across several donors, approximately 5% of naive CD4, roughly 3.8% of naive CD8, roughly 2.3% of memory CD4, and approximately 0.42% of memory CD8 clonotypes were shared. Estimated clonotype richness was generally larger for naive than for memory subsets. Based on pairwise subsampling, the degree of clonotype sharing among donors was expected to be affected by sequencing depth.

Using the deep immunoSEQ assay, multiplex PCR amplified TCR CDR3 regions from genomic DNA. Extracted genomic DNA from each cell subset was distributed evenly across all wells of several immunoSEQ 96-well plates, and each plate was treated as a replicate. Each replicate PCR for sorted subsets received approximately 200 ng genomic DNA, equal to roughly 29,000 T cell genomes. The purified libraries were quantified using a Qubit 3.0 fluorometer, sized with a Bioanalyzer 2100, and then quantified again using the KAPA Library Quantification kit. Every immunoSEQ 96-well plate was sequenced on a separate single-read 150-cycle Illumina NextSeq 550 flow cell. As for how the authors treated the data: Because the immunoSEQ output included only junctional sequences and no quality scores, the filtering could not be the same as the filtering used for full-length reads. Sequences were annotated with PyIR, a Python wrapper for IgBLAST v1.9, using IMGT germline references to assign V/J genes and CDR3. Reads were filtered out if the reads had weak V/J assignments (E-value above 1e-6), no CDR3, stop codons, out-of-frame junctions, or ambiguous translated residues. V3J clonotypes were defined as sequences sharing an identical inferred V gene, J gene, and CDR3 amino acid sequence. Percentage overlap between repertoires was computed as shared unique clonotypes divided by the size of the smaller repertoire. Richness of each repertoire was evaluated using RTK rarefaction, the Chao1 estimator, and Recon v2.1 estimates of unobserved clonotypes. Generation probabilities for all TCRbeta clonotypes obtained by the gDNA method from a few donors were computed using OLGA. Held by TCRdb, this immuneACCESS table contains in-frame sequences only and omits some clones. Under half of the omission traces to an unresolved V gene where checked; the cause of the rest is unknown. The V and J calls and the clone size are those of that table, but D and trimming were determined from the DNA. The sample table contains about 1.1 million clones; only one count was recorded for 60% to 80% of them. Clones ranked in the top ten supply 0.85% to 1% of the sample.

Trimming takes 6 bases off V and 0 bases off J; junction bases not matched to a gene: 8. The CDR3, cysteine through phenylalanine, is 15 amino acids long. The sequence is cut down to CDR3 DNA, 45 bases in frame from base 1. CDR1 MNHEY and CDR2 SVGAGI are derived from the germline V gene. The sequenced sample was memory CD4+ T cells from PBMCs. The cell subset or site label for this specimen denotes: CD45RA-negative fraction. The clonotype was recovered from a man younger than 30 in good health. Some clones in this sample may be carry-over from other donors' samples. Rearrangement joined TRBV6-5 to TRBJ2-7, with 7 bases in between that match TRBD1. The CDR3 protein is CASRPYRGNSYEQYF. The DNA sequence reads TGTGCCAGCAGGCCCTACAGGGGAAACTCCTACGAGCAGTACTTC.